This TCR beta chain was identified during a study of T cell responses to AZD1222 COVID-19 vaccine. This clone was counted a single time. J lost 5 bases, V lost 8 bases, and 7 bases had no gene match. Germline V lookup: CDR1 SEHNR, CDR2 FQNEAQ (reference sequence). CDR3 length: 13 amino acids. Libraries were prepared by immunoSEQ multiplex PCR; TCRdb keeps only in-frame clonotypes and omits some of them. The sample has approximately 200,000 clones; approximately 93% are singletons. V is TRBV7-9 and J is TRBJ2-5; the match to TRBD2 covers 8 bases. This specimen consisted of peripheral blood, obtained 28 days after the second AZD1222 dose. The TCR was taken from an adult who received the AZD1222 COVID-19 vaccine. The CDR3 coding sequence is TGTGCCAGCGGCCTAGCGGGTTTGGAGACCCAGTACTTC. Translated: CASGLAGLETQYF. Variable domain in full (rest from reference TRBV7-9 and TRBJ2-5): DTGVSQNPRHKITKRGQNVTFRCDPISEHNRLYWYRQTLGQGPEFLTYFQNEAQLEKSRLLSDRFSAERPKGSFSTLEIQRTEQGDSAMYLCASGLAGLETQYFGPGTRLLVL.